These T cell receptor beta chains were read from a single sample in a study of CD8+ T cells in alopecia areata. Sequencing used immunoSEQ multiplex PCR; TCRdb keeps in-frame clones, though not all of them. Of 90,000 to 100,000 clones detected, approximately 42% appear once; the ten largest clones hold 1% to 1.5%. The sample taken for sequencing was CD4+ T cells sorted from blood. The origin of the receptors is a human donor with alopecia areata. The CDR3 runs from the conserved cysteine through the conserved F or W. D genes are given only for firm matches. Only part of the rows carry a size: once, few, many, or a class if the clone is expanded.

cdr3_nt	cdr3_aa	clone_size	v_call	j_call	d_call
TGTGCCAGTAGTACCGACAGGACTACCTACGAGCAGTACTTC	CASSTDRTTYEQYF	few	TRBV19	TRBJ2-7	-
TGTGCAAGTCGCCTCATGAGGACTAGCGGGAGGGAACCCTACAATGAGCAGTTCTTC	CASRLMRTSGREPYNEQFF	few	TRBV12-2	TRBJ2-1	-
TGTGCCAGCAGTTACCTTTACGAGCAGTACTTC	CASSYLYEQYF	-	TRBV7-2	TRBJ2-7	-
TGTGCCATCAGTGAGCCACTACAAGATACGCAGTATTTT	CAISEPLQDTQYF	-	TRBV10-3	TRBJ2-3	-
TGTGCCAGCAGCTTAGGCTTCTGGGACACCGGGGAGCTGTTTTTT	CASSLGFWDTGELFF	-	TRBV7-2	TRBJ2-2	-
TGCGCCAGCAGCAGGGAGGGCAATCAGCCCCAGCATTTT	CASSREGNQPQHF	few	TRBV4-1	TRBJ1-5	-
TGTGCCAGCAGCCCGGGACTAGTAGGCACCGGGGAGCTGTTTTTT	CASSPGLVGTGELFF	-	TRBV14	TRBJ2-2	TRBD2
TGCGCCAGCAGCCAAGCCGGGGTGGGTGAAAAACTGTTTTTT	CASSQAGVGEKLFF	-	TRBV4-1	TRBJ1-4	-
TGTGCCAGCAGCATGCGGACAGGCAAGAACACTGAAGCTTTCTTT	CASSMRTGKNTEAFF	few	TRBV5-4	TRBJ1-1	TRBD1
TGTGCCAGCAGCTTAGGCGCAGGGACTTTCGAGCAGTACTTC	CASSLGAGTFEQYF	-	TRBV7-2	TRBJ2-7	-
TGTGCCAGCAGCCGGCCCGGGACAGGGTCAGTAGAGACCCAGTACTTC	CASSRPGTGSVETQYF	few	TRBV5-5	TRBJ2-5	TRBD1
TGTGCCTGGAGTGTCGGAGACAGGGATCAAGAGACCCAGTACTTC	CAWSVGDRDQETQYF	-	TRBV30	TRBJ2-5	TRBD1
TGTGCCAGCACCTCTCCCTCTAGCGGGACTATCTACGAGCAGTACTTC	CASTSPSSGTIYEQYF	-	TRBV27	TRBJ2-7	TRBD2
TGTGCCAGCAGCCGAGCGGGTTCTCGGGCCAACGTCCTGACTTTC	CASSRAGSRANVLTF	-	TRBV2	TRBJ2-6	-
TGTGCCAGCAGCCCGCGGACAGGGGATACCTACAATGAGCAGTTCTTC	CASSPRTGDTYNEQFF	-	TRBV7-9	TRBJ2-1	TRBD1
TGTGCCTGGAGTGCCCGGGACAGGGGCTATGGCTACACCTTC	CAWSARDRGYGYTF	-	TRBV30	TRBJ1-2	TRBD1
TGTGCCAGCAGCCCTAACGCAGATACGCAGTATTTT	CASSPNADTQYF	-	TRBV11-2	TRBJ2-3	-
TGTGCCTGGAGGGACAGGGGACGCACTGAAGCTTTCTTT	CAWRDRGRTEAFF	-	TRBV30	TRBJ1-1	TRBD1
TGTGCCAGCAGCTTGGACTTGGACCCCCGGGGGAATCAGTATTTT	CASSLDLDPRGNQYF	-	TRBV5-4	TRBJ2-3	-
TGTGCCTGGCGACTAGCGGGGGGAGGGACCCAGTACTTC	CAWRLAGGGTQYF	-	TRBV30	TRBJ2-5	TRBD2